This section outlines one T cell receptor beta chain sequence together with its context. The antigen this receptor binds is unknown. No much larger clone exists at a distance of one base, and base qualities are not known. The trial excluded patients who had a history of autoimmune disease or who were on systemic immunosuppression. Peripheral blood for TCR sequencing was collected from all dose cohorts at baseline, on cycle 4 day 1, and on cycle 7 day 1. Samples were obtained from an open-label, multicenter, first-in-human phase I dose-escalation trial of ivuxolimab. Adults with locally advanced or metastatic melanoma, renal cell, hepatocellular, or head and neck squamous cell carcinoma were enrolled in the trial. Before TCR sequencing, CD4+ T cells and CD8+ T cells from peripheral blood were sorted into separate populations. Genomic DNA was isolated from the sorted cells so that the TCRbeta CDR3 region could be sequenced. The immunoSEQ Assay was used to sequence the TCRbeta CDR3 regions. This immuneACCESS table, as held by TCRdb, lists in-frame sequences with V and J called but not all clones. Of the missing ones, under half trace to an unresolved V gene in checked studies; the others have no known cause. Across this sample there are around 86,000 clones, with about four fifths seen only once. The ten most abundant clones make up approximately 2.6% of the sample.

This entry comes from a study of OX40 agonist ivuxolimab in advanced cancers. Background on the whole study: Ivuxolimab was an agonistic, fully human IgG2 monoclonal antibody directed against OX40 (CD134), a costimulatory receptor. Intravenous ivuxolimab was administered to patients every 2 weeks at six dose levels: 0.01, 0.1, 0.3, 1.5, 3 and 10 mg/kg. Among the 50 to 55 dose-escalation patients, about 20 had hepatocellular carcinoma, roughly 15 melanoma, 9 renal cell carcinoma and 9 head and neck cancer. In the dose-escalation cohort, around four fifths of patients were male, and the mean age was roughly 60 years, with a range of roughly 20 to 80. Prior anti-PD-1, anti-PD-L1 or anti-CTLA-4 therapy was permitted, and approximately 42% of dose-escalation patients had received checkpoint inhibitors. Partial responses were achieved by three dose-escalation patients, of whom one had hepatocellular carcinoma and two had cutaneous melanoma. Peripheral TCRbeta sequencing aimed to test whether ivuxolimab altered TCR sequence diversity and caused clonal T-cell expansion. The monotherapy dose-escalation portion (N of about 57 patients) of the phase I ivuxolimab trial is reported in the paper. Results the study describes overall, beyond this receptor: In the 0.1-3.0 mg/kg groups, partial responders were among the patients with the lowest normalized peripheral clonal expansion, particularly in CD8+ T cells. After ivuxolimab, more expanded clones were found on average in CD8+ T cells than in CD4+ T cells. Antigen specificity was not determined for the clonally expanded peripheral T cells. Clonal expansion of both CD4+ and CD8+ blood T cells was observed from baseline to week 6 at doses 0.1 to 3.0 mg/kg. Low levels of normalized T-cell clonal expansion were also shown by some nonresponding patients.

The sequencing here drew on CD4+ or CD8+ T cells sorted from blood, taken in a trial of the OX40 agonist ivuxolimab. This clonotype was sampled from an adult with an advanced solid tumor such as melanoma, head and neck, liver or kidney cancer.

The sequenced DNA: TGTGCCAGCAGCCAGGGGGTGGAAGCTTTCTTT. Its protein is CASSQGVEAFF. The rearranged chain carries TRBV28 and TRBJ1-1, with TRBD1 matching 7 junction bases. Trimming accounts for 6 bases at V and 8 bases at J, while the number of junction bases matched to no gene is 3. Measured from the cysteine to the phenylalanine, the CDR3 is 11 residues long. Solely the CDR3 DNA is kept, with 33 bases framed from the first base. As encoded in the germline V gene, CDR1 is MDHEN while CDR2 is SYDVKM.